These T cell receptor beta chains were read from a single sample in a study of cytomegalovirus exposure and HLA in healthy donors. Generated by immunoSEQ multiplex PCR, the TCRdb table keeps only in-frame clones and is missing some. The data show 150,000 to 200,000 clones, approximately 86% seen once. The sequenced material came from PBMCs. The source is a man in his thirties or forties in good health and CMV-seropositive. CDR3s include the opening cysteine and the closing phenylalanine or tryptophan. D genes are given only for firm matches. A clone size is listed for some rows: how often the clone was seen (once, few, many), or a class if it is expanded.

abundance: -; d_gene: -; j_gene: TRBJ2-3; v_gene: TRBV7-9; CDR3nt: TGTGCCAGCAGCTTTGAGAGGGCGCAGTATTTT; CDR3aa: CASSFERAQYF
abundance: -; d_gene: -; j_gene: TRBJ1-2; v_gene: TRBV6-5; CDR3nt: TGTGCCAGCAGTTACTTCAGTAACTATGGCTACACCTTC; CDR3aa: CASSYFSNYGYTF
abundance: -; d_gene: TRBD2; j_gene: TRBJ2-7; v_gene: TRBV6-5; CDR3nt: TGTGCCAGCAGGACCTTAGCGGGGGTTAACGAGCAGTACTTC; CDR3aa: CASRTLAGVNEQYF
abundance: -; d_gene: -; j_gene: TRBJ1-1; v_gene: TRBV30; CDR3nt: TGTGCCTGGAGGAGCAGGGGACACACTGAAGCTTTCTTT; CDR3aa: CAWRSRGHTEAFF
abundance: once; d_gene: -; j_gene: TRBJ1-2; v_gene: TRBV4-3; CDR3nt: TGCGCCAGCAGCCAAGATTACGGGGGATCCTATGGCTACACCTTC; CDR3aa: CASSQDYGGSYGYTF
abundance: -; d_gene: TRBD2; j_gene: TRBJ2-3; v_gene: TRBV7-9; CDR3nt: TGTGCCAGCAGCTTAGGGACTAGCGGGGGGGATACGCAGTATTTT; CDR3aa: CASSLGTSGGDTQYF
abundance: -; d_gene: TRBD1; j_gene: TRBJ2-7; v_gene: TRBV27; CDR3nt: TGTGCCAGCAGTCCCGGACAGGGGTACGAGCAGTACTTC; CDR3aa: CASSPGQGYEQYF
abundance: -; d_gene: TRBD1; j_gene: TRBJ2-7; v_gene: TRBV5-1; CDR3nt: TGCGCCAGCAGCTTGGTTCTGGACAGGGCCTACGAGCAGTACTTC; CDR3aa: CASSLVLDRAYEQYF
abundance: -; d_gene: TRBD1; j_gene: TRBJ1-2; v_gene: TRBV7-9; CDR3nt: TGTGCCGGACAGGGGAGACCTAACTATGGCTACACCTTC; CDR3aa: CAGQGRPNYGYTF
abundance: -; d_gene: -; j_gene: TRBJ2-7; v_gene: TRBV6-6; CDR3nt: TGTGCCAGCAGTTACTCCTATAACTCCTACGAGCAGTACTTC; CDR3aa: CASSYSYNSYEQYF
abundance: -; d_gene: -; j_gene: TRBJ2-5; v_gene: TRBV11-3; CDR3nt: TGTGCCAGCAGCCGGGGAGAGACCCAGTACTTC; CDR3aa: CASSRGETQYF
abundance: -; d_gene: TRBD1; j_gene: TRBJ2-2; v_gene: TRBV27; CDR3nt: TGTGCCAGCAGTTCGACGACAGGGTCAGACACCGGGGAGCTGTTTTTT; CDR3aa: CASSSTTGSDTGELFF
abundance: -; d_gene: -; j_gene: TRBJ2-7; v_gene: TRBV7-8; CDR3nt: TGTGCCAGCAGCTTAGGTCGACAGGACTACGAGCAGTACTTC; CDR3aa: CASSLGRQDYEQYF
abundance: -; d_gene: TRBD1; j_gene: TRBJ1-1; v_gene: TRBV4-1; CDR3nt: TGCGCCAGCAGCCTTACACCGGGACAGGGCACTGAAGCTTTCTTT; CDR3aa: CASSLTPGQGTEAFF
abundance: -; d_gene: -; j_gene: TRBJ1-6; v_gene: TRBV5-6; CDR3nt: TGTGCCAGCAGCTGGGCGGGGGGGGTAGTAGCGGCACCCCTCCACTTT; CDR3aa: CASSWAGGVVAAPLHF
abundance: -; d_gene: -; j_gene: TRBJ2-5; v_gene: TRBV27; CDR3nt: TGTGCCAGCAGTAATGGCGGTAATAGCAAATCCAGAGGGGAGACCCAGTACTTC; CDR3aa: CASSNGGNSKSRGETQYF
abundance: -; d_gene: -; j_gene: TRBJ1-4; v_gene: TRBV15; CDR3nt: TGTGCCACCAGCAGAGACAGGCCTTTTAATGAAAAACTGTTTTTT; CDR3aa: CATSRDRPFNEKLFF
abundance: -; d_gene: TRBD2; j_gene: TRBJ2-3; v_gene: TRBV11-1; CDR3nt: TGTGCCAGCAGCCCCTTCGGGGGGCGGGGGGCCTTAGATACGCAGTATTTT; CDR3aa: CASSPFGGRGALDTQYF
abundance: -; d_gene: TRBD1; j_gene: TRBJ2-1; v_gene: TRBV13; CDR3nt: TGTGCCAGCAGCTTCGGACAGGGAACCTACAATGAGCAGTTCTTC; CDR3aa: CASSFGQGTYNEQFF
abundance: -; d_gene: -; j_gene: TRBJ2-3; v_gene: TRBV6-1; CDR3nt: TGTGCCAGCAGGCCCGGACAGTACACAGATACGCAGTATTTT; CDR3aa: CASRPGQYTDTQYF
abundance: once; d_gene: -; j_gene: TRBJ2-7; v_gene: TRBV27; CDR3nt: TGTGCCAGCAGTTTCGTCAGCTCCTACGAGCAGTACTTC; CDR3aa: CASSFVSSYEQYF
abundance: once; d_gene: -; j_gene: TRBJ2-3; v_gene: TRBV7-6; CDR3nt: TGTGCCAGCAGCTTGAGGCTAGCCGGAGATACGCAGTATTTT; CDR3aa: CASSLRLAGDTQYF
abundance: -; d_gene: TRBD1; j_gene: TRBJ2-6; v_gene: TRBV7-9; CDR3nt: TGTGTCGAGAAATCAATGGACAGGAGATACCCTGGGGCCAACGTCCTGACTTTC; CDR3aa: CVEKSMDRRYPGANVLTF
abundance: -; d_gene: TRBD2; j_gene: TRBJ2-5; v_gene: TRBV6-6; CDR3nt: TGTGCCAGCAGAACGGGACTAGCGGAGAACCAAGAGACCCAGTACTTC; CDR3aa: CASRTGLAENQETQYF
abundance: -; d_gene: TRBD1; j_gene: TRBJ1-2; v_gene: TRBV30; CDR3nt: TGTGCCTGGACCCCGGGGACAGGGTCATTTTGGTGGTATGGCTACACCTTC; CDR3aa: CAWTPGTGSFWWYGYTF
abundance: few; d_gene: TRBD1; j_gene: TRBJ2-3; v_gene: TRBV14; CDR3nt: TGTGCCAGCAGCAACGGCTGGACAGGGTTAACAGATACGCAGTATTTT; CDR3aa: CASSNGWTGLTDTQYF
abundance: -; d_gene: -; j_gene: TRBJ1-1; v_gene: TRBV5-4; CDR3nt: TGTGCCAGCAGCTTGCTTTTGAACCCCACAGCCCGGGGAGCTAACACTGAAGCTTTCTTT; CDR3aa: CASSLLLNPTARGANTEAFF
abundance: -; d_gene: TRBD2; j_gene: TRBJ2-3; v_gene: TRBV4-3; CDR3nt: TGCGCCAGCAGCCAACGTCCGACTAGCGGGGAGAGCACAGATACGCAGTATTTT; CDR3aa: CASSQRPTSGESTDTQYF
abundance: -; d_gene: -; j_gene: TRBJ1-6; v_gene: TRBV5-4; CDR3nt: TGTGCCAGCAGCCAAGTAGCGTCCTACCGATCACCCCTCCACTTT; CDR3aa: CASSQVASYRSPLHF
abundance: -; d_gene: TRBD1; j_gene: TRBJ1-1; v_gene: TRBV30; CDR3nt: TGTGCCTGGAGAGACAGGGATGGGGACACTGAAGCTTTCTTT; CDR3aa: CAWRDRDGDTEAFF
abundance: once; d_gene: -; j_gene: TRBJ1-5; v_gene: TRBV11-1; CDR3nt: TGTGCCAGCAGCTTAGTCCCAGGGAGGTTCGGCAATCAGCCCCAGCATTTT; CDR3aa: CASSLVPGRFGNQPQHF
abundance: -; d_gene: -; j_gene: TRBJ1-1; v_gene: TRBV18; CDR3nt: TGTGCCAGCTCATCTCAGGGTGGTGAAGCTTTCTTT; CDR3aa: CASSSQGGEAFF
abundance: -; d_gene: TRBD1; j_gene: TRBJ1-4; v_gene: TRBV6-1; CDR3nt: TGTGCCAGCAGTGGACAGGGGGCAACTAATGAAAAACTGTTTTTT; CDR3aa: CASSGQGATNEKLFF
abundance: -; d_gene: -; j_gene: TRBJ1-1; v_gene: TRBV27; CDR3nt: TGTGCCGCGGCCTCATCCATGAACACTGAAGCTTTCTTT; CDR3aa: CAAASSMNTEAFF
abundance: few; d_gene: -; j_gene: TRBJ1-1; v_gene: TRBV4-1; CDR3nt: TGCGCCAGCAGCCATAGACAGAAGAACACTGAAGCTTTCTTT; CDR3aa: CASSHRQKNTEAFF
abundance: -; d_gene: TRBD1; j_gene: TRBJ1-1; v_gene: TRBV2; CDR3nt: TGTGCCAGCAGTGCCAACGACAGGGCAGAAGCTTTCTTT; CDR3aa: CASSANDRAEAFF
abundance: -; d_gene: -; j_gene: TRBJ1-1; v_gene: TRBV7-2; CDR3nt: TGTGCCAGCAACTTACAATCGAACACTGAAGCTTTCTTT; CDR3aa: CASNLQSNTEAFF
abundance: -; d_gene: TRBD1; j_gene: TRBJ2-5; v_gene: TRBV4-3; CDR3nt: TGCGCCAGCAGCCAAGAAGCCCGACAGGGGGAGACCCAGTACTTC; CDR3aa: CASSQEARQGETQYF
abundance: once; d_gene: TRBD2; j_gene: TRBJ2-7; v_gene: TRBV4-3; CDR3nt: TGCGCCAGCAGCCAAGCGGGGGGCCCTGGGCGGGGGGCCTACGAGCAGTACTTC; CDR3aa: CASSQAGGPGRGAYEQYF
abundance: -; d_gene: TRBD1; j_gene: TRBJ2-7; v_gene: TRBV6-5; CDR3nt: TGTGCCAGCTCGCTGGACAGGGGGACCTACGAGCAGTACTTC; CDR3aa: CASSLDRGTYEQYF
abundance: -; d_gene: TRBD1; j_gene: TRBJ1-6; v_gene: TRBV5-1; CDR3nt: TGCGCCAGCAGCCCGCGGACAGGGCAGGGAGATTCACCCCTCCACTTT; CDR3aa: CASSPRTGQGDSPLHF
abundance: -; d_gene: -; j_gene: TRBJ2-7; v_gene: TRBV30; CDR3nt: TGTGCCTGGAGTTTCCGACAGGGAGGCGAGCAGTACTTC; CDR3aa: CAWSFRQGGEQYF
abundance: few; d_gene: TRBD1; j_gene: TRBJ1-2; v_gene: TRBV30; CDR3nt: TGTGCCTGGACACAGGGGCCTAATGGCTACACCTTC; CDR3aa: CAWTQGPNGYTF
abundance: -; d_gene: TRBD2; j_gene: TRBJ2-3; v_gene: TRBV7-2; CDR3nt: TGTGCCAGCAGCTTACAGGGAGGGGGCACAGATACGCAGTATTTT; CDR3aa: CASSLQGGGTDTQYF
abundance: once; d_gene: TRBD2; j_gene: TRBJ2-3; v_gene: TRBV5-1; CDR3nt: TGCGCCAGCAGCGGTATAGGGACTAGCGGGGAGAGACACTGGGGCACAGATACGCAGTATTTT; CDR3aa: CASSGIGTSGERHWGTDTQYF
abundance: few; d_gene: TRBD2; j_gene: TRBJ2-5; v_gene: TRBV5-4; CDR3nt: TGTGCCAGCAGCTTAGTAAATACACTAGCGGGGGTGAGAGAGACCCAGTACTTC; CDR3aa: CASSLVNTLAGVRETQYF
abundance: -; d_gene: -; j_gene: TRBJ1-2; v_gene: TRBV2; CDR3nt: TGTGCCAGCAGTCCCCAGGGCGACCATGGCTACACCTTC; CDR3aa: CASSPQGDHGYTF
abundance: -; d_gene: TRBD1; j_gene: TRBJ1-4; v_gene: TRBV6-6; CDR3nt: TGTGCCAGCAATGACAGGGGTTTAAGTGAAAAACTGTTTTTT; CDR3aa: CASNDRGLSEKLFF
abundance: -; d_gene: TRBD2; j_gene: TRBJ2-1; v_gene: TRBV9; CDR3nt: TGTGCCAGCAGCGTAGGTTCGGCTAGCGGGGGAATTGAGCAGTTCTTC; CDR3aa: CASSVGSASGGIEQFF
abundance: -; d_gene: TRBD2; j_gene: TRBJ2-3; v_gene: TRBV5-1; CDR3nt: TGCGCCAGCAGCTTGGCTACTAGCGGCAGCACAGATACGCAGTATTTT; CDR3aa: CASSLATSGSTDTQYF
abundance: few; d_gene: -; j_gene: TRBJ1-2; v_gene: TRBV6-5; CDR3nt: TGTGCCAGCAGTGGCACCTATGGCTACACCTTC; CDR3aa: CASSGTYGYTF
abundance: -; d_gene: TRBD2; j_gene: TRBJ2-5; v_gene: TRBV7-9; CDR3nt: TGTGCCAGCAGCGAGACTAGCGGGGAGACCCAGTACTTC; CDR3aa: CASSETSGETQYF
abundance: few; d_gene: -; j_gene: TRBJ1-6; v_gene: TRBV5-1; CDR3nt: TGCGCCAGCAGCTTGGCCGTCGGGGTCTTAAATTCACCCCTCCACTTT; CDR3aa: CASSLAVGVLNSPLHF
abundance: -; d_gene: -; j_gene: TRBJ2-1; v_gene: TRBV5-6; CDR3nt: TGTGCCAGCAGCTTGGATGCGACCTACAATGAGCAGTTCTTC; CDR3aa: CASSLDATYNEQFF
abundance: -; d_gene: TRBD1; j_gene: TRBJ1-1; v_gene: TRBV5-1; CDR3nt: TGCGCCAGCAGCTTGGGGACAGGGATGAACACTGAAGCTTTCTTT; CDR3aa: CASSLGTGMNTEAFF
abundance: -; d_gene: TRBD2; j_gene: TRBJ2-1; v_gene: TRBV6-5; CDR3nt: TGTGCCAGCAGTTACTCGCCTAGCGGGGGGTACAATGAGCAGTTCTTC; CDR3aa: CASSYSPSGGYNEQFF
abundance: once; d_gene: -; j_gene: TRBJ2-7; v_gene: TRBV4-3; CDR3nt: TGCGCCAGCAGCCACGCCAGGCCCATGGCCTACGAGCAGTACTTC; CDR3aa: CASSHARPMAYEQYF